This paragraph reports one T cell receptor (beta chain). CDR1 and CDR2 (germline): SGHTS, YDEGEE. The CDR3 is 14 residues long. V trimming: 4 bases; J trimming: 8 bases; junction bases outside the gene matches: 9. The table came from immunoSEQ multiplex PCR; TCRdb's copy has only in-frame clones and leaves some out. This table holds under 250,000 clones, about 85% found once. The data originate from a study of blood T cell repertoires in COVID-19. In the study overall: Nucleic acid was either cDNA or gDNA, and it came from T cells, B-cell-depleted T cells, or PBMCs.

The sample taken for sequencing was peripheral blood. The chain uses TRBV5-8 and TRBJ2-1; TRBD1 matches 7 bases. This TCR derives from a man aged 50 or older who had recovered from COVID-19. The CDR3 DNA is TGTGCCAGCAGCCGACTACAGGGGATCGATGAGCAGTTCTTC. This codes for CASSRLQGIDEQFF.